The 20 T cell receptor beta chains below come from one sample, sequenced in a study of blood T cell repertoires in COVID-19. The assay was immunoSEQ multiplex PCR, and TCRdb's table has in-frame clones only and misses some. The repertoire holds fewer than 250,000 clones, with 87% as singletons. Sequencing was done on a sample of PBMCs or T cells enriched from blood (not recorded which). The source is a woman in her twenties or thirties with acute COVID-19.

The V call is TRBV4-3, the J call TRBJ2-2; 7 bases fit TRBD1. The CDR3 loop spans 21 amino acids. In germline, CDR1 is LGHNA, CDR2 YSLEER. V shed 1 base, J shed 4 bases, and the junction held 21 bases outside the gene matches. CDR3 loop: CASSQGVEGFPGTVVTGELFF. In DNA, the CDR3 is TGCGCCAGCAGCCAAGGGGTCGAAGGGTTCCCCGGGACAGTTGTCACCGGGGAGCTGTTTTTT.

V usage is TRBV4-1 and J usage is TRBJ1-2; 10 bases fit TRBD1. Germline lookup yields CDR1 MGHRA and CDR2 YSYEKL. The CDR3 covers 14 residues. V shed 1 base and J 6 bases; nucleotides not matched to a gene: 2. In nucleotides, the CDR3 is TGCGCCAGCAGCCAAGCCGGGACAGGGGATGGCTACACCTTC. Translation gives CASSQAGTGDGYTF.

This clone was seen more than once but under ten times. The chain combines TRBV6-2 or TRBV6-3 with TRBJ1-1; 7 bases agree with TRBD1. The CDR3 loop spans 15 amino acids. CDR1 and CDR2 (germline): MNHEY, SVGEGT. With V trimmed by 2 bases and J by 5 bases, 8 bases remained unmatched. CDR3: CASSYPEGARTEAFF. The DNA of the CDR3 is TGTGCCAGCAGTTACCCCGAGGGGGCTCGGACTGAAGCTTTCTTT.

The CDR3 nucleotides are TGTGCCAGCAGCGGGTTAGGGGGGGGCTCCTACAATGAGCAGTTCTTC. This gives the protein CASSGLGGGSYNEQFF. The V gene is TRBV7-2, the J gene TRBJ2-1; a weak D match, TRBD2 (7 bases). In germline, CDR1 is SGHTA, CDR2 FQGNSA. The CDR3 has 16 amino acids. Trimming removed 5 bases from V and 0 bases from J, with 14 bases in between.

The chain links TRBV25-1 to TRBJ1-6; tentative D call: TRBD1 (5 bases). Germline loops: CDR1 MGHDK, CDR2 SYGVNS. Trimming shortened V by 6 bases and J by 6 bases, and 12 bases separated the two germline ends. The CDR3 has 14 residues. CDR3 residues: CASRPREGNSPLHF. DNA for the CDR3: TGTGCCAGCAGACCCAGGGAGGGTAATTCACCCCTCCACTTT.

V is TRBV7-2 and J is TRBJ2-1; possibly TRBD2 for D (5 bases). Germline values: CDR1 SGHTA, CDR2 FQGNSA. V was cut by 1 base and J by 6 bases, with 10 bases left in between. The CDR3 runs to 14 residues. CDR3 DNA: TGTGCCAGCAGCTTAGGTTCACGGGGCAATGAGCAGTTCTTC. Translation gives CASSLGSRGNEQFF.

This clone was recorded a few times. This rearrangement joins TRBV2 to TRBJ1-3; 7 nucleotides match TRBD1. Germline CDR1 reads SNHLY; CDR2 reads FYNNEI. The length of the CDR3 is 14 residues. V gave up 7 bases and J gave up 0 bases; unmatched junction bases: 3. CDR3 nucleotide sequence: TGTGCCAGCATTCGGGACAGCTCTGGAAACACCATATATTTT. Translation gives CASIRDSSGNTIYF. Filled out from reference TRBV2 and TRBJ1-3, the complete variable domain reads EPEVTQTPSHQVTQMGQEVILRCVPISNHLYFYWYRQILGQKVEFLVSFYNNEISEKSEIFDDQFSVERPDGSNFTLKIRSTKLEDSAMYFCASIRDSSGNTIYFGEGSWLTVV.

The chain uses TRBV4-3 and TRBJ1-6; 8 bases map to TRBD1. Germline lookup yields CDR1 LGHNA and CDR2 YSLEER. V trimming: 0 bases; J trimming: 5 bases; junction bases outside the gene matches: 6. The CDR3 consists of 17 residues. CDR3: CASSQDFGRGHNSPLHF. The CDR3 region has the DNA TGCGCCAGCAGCCAAGATTTTGGCAGGGGGCATAATTCACCCCTCCACTTT.

The rearrangement links TRBV6-5 to TRBJ1-1; 10 bases are a match to TRBD1. V was pared by 6 bases and J by 3 bases, with 7 bases of the junction left unmatched. Germline CDR1 and CDR2: MNHEY and SVGAGI. The CDR3 contains 15 residues. CDR3 amino acids: CASRNDRGPYTEAFF. The CDR3 bases are TGTGCCAGCAGGAACGACAGGGGGCCGTACACTGAAGCTTTCTTT.

This clone was detected only once. This chain links TRBV13 with TRBJ1-1, with TRBD1 identical over 7 bases. CDR1 is PRHDT and CDR2 is FYEKMQ in the germline V gene (reference sequence). J was trimmed by 1 base and V by 5 bases; bases with no gene match: 7. The CDR3 is made up of 15 amino acids. The CDR3 spells CASSPTGVKNTEAFF. DNA of the CDR3: TGTGCCAGCAGCCCCACAGGGGTTAAGAACACTGAAGCTTTCTTT.

The chain has TRBV7-2 and TRBJ1-6, with TRBD1 identical over 9 bases. Germline V gene sequence: CDR1 SGHTA, CDR2 FQGNSA. CDR3 length: 14 amino acids. J lost 8 bases, V lost 3 bases, and 2 bases had no gene match. As DNA, the CDR3 is TGTGCCAGCAGCTTCGGGACAGGGTATTCACCCCTCCACTTT. This codes for CASSFGTGYSPLHF. Full variable domain (outside the CDR3, taken from reference TRBV7-2 and TRBJ1-6): GAGVSQSPSNKVTEKGKDVELRCDPISGHTALYWYRQSLGQGLEFLIYFQGNSAPDKSGLPSDRFSAERTGGSVSTLTIQRTQQEDSAVYLCASSFGTGYSPLHFGNGTRLTVT.

The chain has TRBV2 and TRBJ2-2; TRBD2 is a possible D gene (5 bases). This CDR3 region has 16 residues. Trimming cost V 7 bases and J 1 base, with 16 bases left between them. Germline V gene lookup returns CDR1 SNHLY and CDR2 FYNNEI. The DNA for the CDR3 is TGTGCCAGCACTCACTCTCGAGGGCGGAACACCGGGGAGCTGTTTTTT. Translation: CASTHSRGRNTGELFF.

CDR3 region: CASSTTGLNTEAFF. The DNA for the CDR3 is TGTGCCAGTAGTACTACAGGGCTGAACACTGAAGCTTTCTTT. The gene calls are TRBV19 and TRBJ1-1; tentatively, D is TRBD1 (6 bases). CDR1 is LNHDA, CDR2 SQIVND, per germline (reference sequence). This CDR3 is 14 amino acids long. V gave up 4 bases and J gave up 0 bases, with 9 bases separating them. Combining the CDR3 with reference TRBV19 and TRBJ1-1 gives the whole variable domain DGGITQSPKYLFRKEGQNVTLSCEQNLNHDAMYWYRQDPGQGLRLIYYSQIVNDFQKGDIAEGYSVSREKKESFPLTVTSAQKNPTAFYLCASSTTGLNTEAFFGQGTRLTVV.

The rearrangement joins TRBV12-5 to TRBJ2-3; D remains ambiguous. V dropped 2 bases and J dropped 5 bases, with 11 bases sitting between them. The CDR3 length is 14 residues. Germline lookup yields CDR1 LGHNT and CDR2 FRNRAP. Here the CDR3 reads CASGLLRVLDTQYF. The CDR3 bases are TGTGCTAGTGGTTTGCTCCGGGTTCTAGATACGCAGTATTTT. Supplemented by reference TRBV12-5 and TRBJ2-3, the full variable domain reads DARVTQTPRHKVTEMGQEVTMRCQPILGHNTVFWYRQTMMQGLELLAYFRNRAPLDDSGMPKDRFSAEMPDATLATLKIQPSEPRDSAVYFCASGLLRVLDTQYFGPGTRLTVL.

J is TRBJ1-1 and V is TRBV18; the D gene is possibly TRBD1 (6 bases). This CDR3 spans 14 amino acids. With 4 bases removed from V and 7 bases from J, the gap between germline ends came to 16 bases. The germline CDR1 and CDR2 sequences are KGHSH and LQKENI. In DNA form, the CDR3 reads TGTGCCAGCTCACAAATCAGGGGTATGGGTGAAGCTTTCTTT. It specifies CASSQIRGMGEAFF.

The chain recombines TRBV5-1 with TRBJ2-1; 10 bases are shared with TRBD1. Losses at the gene ends were 3 bases for V and 7 bases for J; bases not matched to a gene: 10. Germline V gene data show CDR1 as SGHRS and CDR2 as YFSETQ. The CDR3 spans 16 residues. The CDR3 here is CASSYLPGQGWNEQFF. Written as DNA, the CDR3 is TGCGCCAGCAGCTATCTTCCGGGACAGGGGTGGAATGAGCAGTTCTTC.

V gene TRBV4-1 combines with J gene TRBJ1-2; D gene uncertain. Germline values: CDR1 MGHRA, CDR2 YSYEKL. CDR3 length equals 18 residues. Trimming removed 1 base at V and 1 base at J, with 19 bases between. CDR3 amino acids: CASSQAPRGGPLNYGYTF. The CDR3 DNA reads TGCGCCAGCAGCCAAGCACCCCGGGGAGGTCCCCTTAACTATGGCTACACCTTC.

The chain recombines TRBV2 with TRBJ1-1, with TRBD1 as a possible D gene (6 bases). Germline CDR1 reads SNHLY; CDR2 reads FYNNEI. V lost 4 bases to trimming and J lost 11 bases, with 11 bases between them. The CDR3 runs 11 residues. CDR3 amino acids: CASSGGLKAFF. In DNA, the CDR3 is TGTGCCAGCAGTGGGGGGCTGAAGGCTTTCTTT.

V usage is TRBV5-1 and J usage is TRBJ1-2; unclear D gene. Per the germline V gene, CDR1 is SGHRS and CDR2 is YFSETQ. Trimming removed 4 bases from V and 1 base from J, with 14 bases in between. The CDR3 contains 15 residues. The CDR3 sequence: CASSPRALSNYGYTF. For the CDR3, the DNA is TGCGCCAGCAGCCCGCGGGCCCTCAGTAACTATGGCTACACCTTC.

The chain recombines TRBV4-1 with TRBJ1-4; TRBD1 matches 8 bases. V lost 0 bases and J lost 6; bases outside the gene matches: 3. CDR1 is MGHRA, CDR2 YSYEKL, per germline. The length of the CDR3 is 15 residues. The DNA of the CDR3 is TGCGCCAGCAGCCAAGATGGGACAGGAGATGAAAAACTGTTTTTT. As protein: CASSQDGTGDEKLFF.